This T cell receptor (beta chain) was obtained from a study of blood T cells in healthy people across ages. A second PCR of about 7 to 12 cycles used a sample-barcoded 5' primer and a J-beta primer mix. TCRdb itself ran the 5' RACE reads through MiXCR, one entry per CDR3 protein. The table shows around 990,000 distinct CDR3 sequences, with almost 25% occurring only once. General study points: More naive CD4+ cells and higher diversity marked long-lived donors relative to aged donors.

Donors were healthy Caucasian individuals from Russia aged roughly 6 to 95. This clonotype was observed at least ten times. The antigen remains unidentified. The sample was also linked to a second study, of T cells of mothers and their children. That source adds: Over 9.5 million TCR beta CDR3 reads were obtained from each mother, and about 3 million from each child. Overlap in related mother-child pairs always slightly exceeded unrelated pairs, never significantly.

The sequenced sample consisted of blood. The clonotype comes from a girl aged 2 to 9 in good health.

As DNA, the CDR3 is TGCGCCAGCAGCCAAGATGAAGGGCAGTACTTC. Translated: CASSQDEGQYF. The J gene is TRBJ2-7, the V gene TRBV4-1; D gene ambiguous. CDR1 and CDR2 from the germline V gene are MGHRA and YSYEKL. V was pared by 0 bases and J by 9 bases, with 6 bases between. This CDR3 has 11 residues.